This TCR beta chain was recorded in a study of vaccination and CD4 T cells after COVID-19 (dated by TCRdb to between 2022 and 2023). Regarding the complete study: The convalescent cohort comprised six males and four females, including two Hispanic individuals, seven Caucasians, two Asians and one multiracial person. Each participant got two doses of either the Pfizer-BioNTech BNT162b2 vaccine (n=8) or the Moderna mRNA-1273 vaccine (n=2). Post-COVID blood samples were collected from convalescent patients a median of about 92 days after diagnosis, with a range of about 35 to 170 days. Post-vaccine blood samples were collected a median of about 66 days after the second vaccine dose, ranging from roughly 12 to 241 days. Overlapping spike peptide pools from SARS-CoV-2 and from the common cold coronaviruses HCoV-NL63, HCoV-OC43 and HCoV-229E were used as culture stimuli. Control cultures received a CEFX viral epitope pool as the positive control, an HIV-1 Nef peptide pool as the negative control, or no peptide. The spike-specific CD4+ TCR repertoire was compared before and after mRNA vaccination in nine to ten COVID-19 convalescent patients and 4 infection-naive healthy vaccine recipients. In an earlier paper using these donors, memory CD4+ T cell crossreactivity between SARS-CoV-2 and common cold coronavirus spike proteins was assessed at the TCR clonotype level. The paper's findings and limits, for the study overall: In convalescent patients, a median roughly 86% of post-vaccine SARS-CoV-2-reactive clones were detected only after vaccination, suggesting vaccine-specific priming. The study included relatively few convalescent patients and did not analyze early timepoints after natural infection. Nearly all vaccine-specific clones in convalescent patients (304 of 307) were mono-reactive for SARS-CoV-2 spike rather than cross-reactive with common cold coronaviruses. Although the median number of SARS-CoV-2-reactive clonotypes went up from around 20 after infection to around 40 after vaccination, the increase was not significant.

As concerns this clonotype: Its antigen is not yet known. No per-base quality is available; no much larger clone lies one base away.

Library generation was performed with PCR. DNA from cultured CD4+ T cells underwent TCR sequencing with the Oncomine TCR Beta short-read assay at the Johns Hopkins FTIC core. The QIAamp micro DNA kit was used to extract genomic DNA from the cultured CD4+ T cells. Oncomine TCR Beta libraries from cultured CD4+ T cells were pooled using unique dual indexes and sequenced on an Illumina iSeq 100. Under the source paper's analysis protocol: Non-productive sequences were removed, and CDR3s that did not start with C, did not end with F or W, or were shorter than 7 amino acids were discarded. Antigen-specific clonotypes were identified with the MANAFEST web application by comparing peptide-stimulated wells with reference and other culture wells. To be called positive, a clone needed an FDR below 0.05, an odds ratio above 5, and a productive frequency above 0.1% in at least two of three replicate wells. A clonotype was classed as cross-reactive if the clonotype showed significant expansion both in SARS-CoV-2 spike wells and in at least one common cold coronavirus spike condition. CDR3 homology was assessed with Levenshtein distances (stringdist) and unrooted phylogenetic trees (ape) in R version 3.6.1. TCRdb trimmed the raw reads at Q25, called clones with MiXCR and kept productive beta chains. Rows with one shared CDR3 protein collapse into an entry with the most common genes and DNA. What appears here as the V and J calls and clone size reflects TCRdb's work, not the paper's. The sample table holds 7,500 to 10,000 distinct CDR3 sequences, of which roughly 32% were seen once. Around 30% of the sample goes to the ten largest clones.

Reading the label with the study, this specimen's treatment or condition is: roughly nine-day PBMC culture with coronavirus spike peptide pools or control peptides (ViraFEST assay). CD4+ T cells from unexposed donors were collected before the COVID-19 pandemic (2011-2018). To expand antigen-specific T cells with peptide pools and then pick out the expanded clonotypes through TCR sequencing, the study relied on the ViraFEST assay. Each well held two million PBMCs cultured with around 9 ug/ml peptide pools in IMDM containing 5% human AB serum and roughly 10 IU/ml IL-2. Half of the culture medium was replaced with fresh IL-2-containing medium on days 3 and 7. Once the cells had been in culture for approximately 10 days, the EasySep CD4+ T cell isolation kit was used to isolate CD4+ T cells by negative selection. Unexposed donor CD4+ T cells were tested for reactivity to SARS-CoV-2 S and N and four common cold coronavirus spike pools, as cell number allowed. Ficoll-Paque Plus gradient centrifugation was used to isolate PBMCs from whole blood, and the isolated PBMCs were then either used fresh or cryopreserved at -140C. Culture conditions were generally each tested in triplicate wells. The leukapheresis product for the unexposed donors was obtained through commercial purchase.

The sequencing sample was made of CD4+ T cells from blood, cultured in vitro. The receptor's source is a human donor in good health.

CDR3 sequence: CASSFQSRPSPSEQYF. The DNA sequence follows: TGTGCCAGCAGTTTCCAAAGTCGCCCTTCCCCGTCGGAGCAGTACTTC. The chain links TRBV6-5 with TRBJ2-7; the D gene cannot be named for sure. Its CDR3 holds 16 amino acids, cysteine through phenylalanine. Solely the CDR3 DNA is kept, with 48 bases framed from the first base. CDR1 and CDR2 are read off the germline V gene as MNHEY and SVGAGI. Cut back by 4 bases and 7 bases, the V and J ends lie 23 bases apart.